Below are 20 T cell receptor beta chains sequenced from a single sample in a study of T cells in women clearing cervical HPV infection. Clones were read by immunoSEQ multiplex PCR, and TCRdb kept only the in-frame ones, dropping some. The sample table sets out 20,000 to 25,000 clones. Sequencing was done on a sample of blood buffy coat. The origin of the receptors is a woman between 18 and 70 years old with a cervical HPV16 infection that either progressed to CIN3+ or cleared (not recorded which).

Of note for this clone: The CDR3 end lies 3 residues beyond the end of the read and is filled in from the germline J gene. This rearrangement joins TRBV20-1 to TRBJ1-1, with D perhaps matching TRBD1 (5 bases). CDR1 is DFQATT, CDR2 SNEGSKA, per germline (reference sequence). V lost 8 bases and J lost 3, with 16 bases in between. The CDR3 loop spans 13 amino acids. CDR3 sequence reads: CSLTSGGDTEAFF. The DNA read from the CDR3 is TGCAGTCTCACATCGGGGGGGGACACTGAA.

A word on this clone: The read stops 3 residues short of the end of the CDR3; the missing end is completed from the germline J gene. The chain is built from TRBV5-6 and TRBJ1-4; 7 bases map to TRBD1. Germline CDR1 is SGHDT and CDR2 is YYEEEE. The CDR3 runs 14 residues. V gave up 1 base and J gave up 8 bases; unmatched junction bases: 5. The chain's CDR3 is CASSLTGVSEKLFF. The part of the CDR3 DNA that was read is TGTGCCAGCAGCTTGACAGGGGTGAGCGAAAAA.

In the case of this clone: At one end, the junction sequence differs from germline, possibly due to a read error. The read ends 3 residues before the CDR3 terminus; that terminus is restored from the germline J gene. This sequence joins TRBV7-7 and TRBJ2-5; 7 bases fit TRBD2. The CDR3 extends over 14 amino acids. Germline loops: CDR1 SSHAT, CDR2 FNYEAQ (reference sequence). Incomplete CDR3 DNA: TGTGCTAGCAGCTTAGCGGGCAGGCAAGAGACC. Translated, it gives CASSLAGRQET. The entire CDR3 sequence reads CASSLAGRQETQYF.

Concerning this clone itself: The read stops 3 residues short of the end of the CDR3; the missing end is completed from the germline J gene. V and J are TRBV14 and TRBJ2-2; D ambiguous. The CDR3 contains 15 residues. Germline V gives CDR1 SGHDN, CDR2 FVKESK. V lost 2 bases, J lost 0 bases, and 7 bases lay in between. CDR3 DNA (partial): TGTGCCAGCAGCCAAATGACACCGAACACCGGGGAG. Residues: CASSQMTPNTGE. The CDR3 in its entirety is CASSQMTPNTGELFF.

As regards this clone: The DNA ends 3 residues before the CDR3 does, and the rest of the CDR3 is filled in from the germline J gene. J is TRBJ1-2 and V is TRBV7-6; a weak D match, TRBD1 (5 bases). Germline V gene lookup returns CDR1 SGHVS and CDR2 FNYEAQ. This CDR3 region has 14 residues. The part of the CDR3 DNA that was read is TGTGCCAGCAGCTTAGAATGGGACTCTAATACC. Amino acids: CASSLEWDSNT. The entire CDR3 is CASSLEWDSNTYTF.

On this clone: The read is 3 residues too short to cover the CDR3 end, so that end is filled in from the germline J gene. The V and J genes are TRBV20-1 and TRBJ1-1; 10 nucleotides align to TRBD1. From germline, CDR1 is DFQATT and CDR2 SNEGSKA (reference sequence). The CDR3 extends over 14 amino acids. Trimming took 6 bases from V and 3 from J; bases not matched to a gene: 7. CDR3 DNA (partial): TGCAGTGCAAAGACCGGGACAGGGGACACTGAA. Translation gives CSAKTGTGDTE. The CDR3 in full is CSAKTGTGDTEAFF.

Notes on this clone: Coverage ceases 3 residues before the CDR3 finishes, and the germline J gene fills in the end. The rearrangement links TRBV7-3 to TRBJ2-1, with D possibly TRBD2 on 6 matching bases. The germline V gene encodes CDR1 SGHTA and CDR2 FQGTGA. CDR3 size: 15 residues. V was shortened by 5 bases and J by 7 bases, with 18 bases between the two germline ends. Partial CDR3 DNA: TGTGCCAGCAGCCCCCAGGGAGGTAACGGGAATGAG. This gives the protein CASSPQGGNGNE. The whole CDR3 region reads CASSPQGGNGNEQFF.

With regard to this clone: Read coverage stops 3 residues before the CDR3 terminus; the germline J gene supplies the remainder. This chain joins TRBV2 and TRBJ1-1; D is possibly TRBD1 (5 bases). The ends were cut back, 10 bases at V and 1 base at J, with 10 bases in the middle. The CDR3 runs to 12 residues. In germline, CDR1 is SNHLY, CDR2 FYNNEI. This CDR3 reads CAKTTENTEAFF. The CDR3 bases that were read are TGTGCCAAGACGACAGAGAACACTGAA.

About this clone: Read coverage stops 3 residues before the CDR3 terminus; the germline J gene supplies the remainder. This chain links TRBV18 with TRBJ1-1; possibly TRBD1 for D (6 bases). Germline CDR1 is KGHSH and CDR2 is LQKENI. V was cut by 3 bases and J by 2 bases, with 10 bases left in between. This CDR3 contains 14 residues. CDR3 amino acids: CASSPGDTNTEAFF. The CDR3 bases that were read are TGTGCCAGCTCACCGGGGGACACCAACACTGAA.

The CDR3 is CASSLTSGYEQYF. The sequenced part of the CDR3 DNA is TGTGCCAGCAGCTTGACTAGCGGCTACGAG. The rearrangement joins TRBV7-9 to TRBJ2-7; 9 positions match TRBD2. Coverage ceases 3 residues before the CDR3 finishes, and the germline J gene fills in the end. Losses at the gene ends were 3 bases for V and 3 bases for J; bases not matched to a gene: 0. Germline V gene sequence: CDR1 SEHNR, CDR2 FQNEAQ (reference sequence). The CDR3 spans 13 residues. Based on the CDR3 plus reference TRBV7-9 and TRBJ2-7, the full variable domain is DTGVSQNPRHKITKRGQNVTFRCDPISEHNRLYWYRQTLGQGPEFLTYFQNEAQLEKSRLLSDRFSAERPKGSFSTLEIQRTEQGDSAMYLCASSLTSGYEQYFGPGTRLTVT.

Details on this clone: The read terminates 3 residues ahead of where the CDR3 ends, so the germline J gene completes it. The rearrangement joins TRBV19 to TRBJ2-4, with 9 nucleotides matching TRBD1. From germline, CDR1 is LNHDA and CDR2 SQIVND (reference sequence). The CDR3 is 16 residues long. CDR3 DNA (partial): TGTGCCAGTAGCACCGGTAGGGACAGGGCTAACTATGGT. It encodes CASSTGRDRANYG. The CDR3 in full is CASSTGRDRANYGQYF.

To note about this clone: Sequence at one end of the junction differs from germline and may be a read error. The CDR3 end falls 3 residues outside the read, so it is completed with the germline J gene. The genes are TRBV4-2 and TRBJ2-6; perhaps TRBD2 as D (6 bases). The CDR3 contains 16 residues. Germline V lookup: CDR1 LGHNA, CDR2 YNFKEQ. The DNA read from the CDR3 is TGCGCCAGCAGCCAAGATTGGAGGGCTGGGGCCAACGTC. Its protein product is CASSQDWRAGANV. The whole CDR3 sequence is CASSQDWRAGANVLTF.

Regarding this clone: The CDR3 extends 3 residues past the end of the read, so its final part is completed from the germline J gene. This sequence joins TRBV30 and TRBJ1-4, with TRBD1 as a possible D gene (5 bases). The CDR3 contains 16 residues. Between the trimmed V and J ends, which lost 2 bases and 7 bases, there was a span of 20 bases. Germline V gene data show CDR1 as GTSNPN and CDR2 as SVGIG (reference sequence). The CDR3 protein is CAWSSHRVLGGEKLFF. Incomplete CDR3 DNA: TGTGCCTGGAGTTCCCACCGGGTCCTGGGGGGTGAAAAA.

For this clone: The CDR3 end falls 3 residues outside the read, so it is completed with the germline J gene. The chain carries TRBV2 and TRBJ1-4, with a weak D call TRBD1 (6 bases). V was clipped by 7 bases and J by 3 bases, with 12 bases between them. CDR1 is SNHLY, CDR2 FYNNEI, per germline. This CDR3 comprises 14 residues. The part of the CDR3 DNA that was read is TGTGCCAGCAATATACAGGGACCTAATGAAAAA. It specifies CASNIQGPNEK. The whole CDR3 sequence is CASNIQGPNEKLFF.

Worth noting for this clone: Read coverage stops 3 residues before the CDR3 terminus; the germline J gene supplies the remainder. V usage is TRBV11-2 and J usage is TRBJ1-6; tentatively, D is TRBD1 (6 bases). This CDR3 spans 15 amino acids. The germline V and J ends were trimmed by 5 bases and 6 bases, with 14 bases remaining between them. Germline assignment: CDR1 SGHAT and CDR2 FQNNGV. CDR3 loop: CASSPQGSVNSPLHF. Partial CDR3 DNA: TGTGCCAGCAGCCCACAGGGTTCGGTTAATTCACCC. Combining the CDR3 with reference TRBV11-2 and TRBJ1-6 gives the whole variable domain EAGVAQSPRYKIIEKRQSVAFWCNPISGHATLYWYQQILGQGPKLLIQFQNNGVVDDSQLPKDRFSAERLKGVDSTLKIQPAKLEDSAVYLCASSPQGSVNSPLHFGNGTRLTVT.

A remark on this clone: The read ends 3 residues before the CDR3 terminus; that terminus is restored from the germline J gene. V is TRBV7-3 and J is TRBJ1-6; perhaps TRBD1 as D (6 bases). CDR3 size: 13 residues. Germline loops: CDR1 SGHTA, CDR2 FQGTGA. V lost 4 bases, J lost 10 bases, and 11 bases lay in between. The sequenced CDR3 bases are TGTGCCAGCAGCTCGGGACAAGGGTCACCC. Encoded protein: CASSSGQGSP. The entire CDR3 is CASSSGQGSPLHF.

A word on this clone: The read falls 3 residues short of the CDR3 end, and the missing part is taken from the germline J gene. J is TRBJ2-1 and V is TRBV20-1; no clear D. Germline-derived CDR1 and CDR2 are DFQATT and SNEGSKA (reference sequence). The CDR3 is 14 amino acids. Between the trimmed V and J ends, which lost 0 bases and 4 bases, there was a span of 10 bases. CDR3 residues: CSARDLGSYNEQFF. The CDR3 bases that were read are TGCAGTGCTAGAGATTTGGGCAGTTACAATGAG.

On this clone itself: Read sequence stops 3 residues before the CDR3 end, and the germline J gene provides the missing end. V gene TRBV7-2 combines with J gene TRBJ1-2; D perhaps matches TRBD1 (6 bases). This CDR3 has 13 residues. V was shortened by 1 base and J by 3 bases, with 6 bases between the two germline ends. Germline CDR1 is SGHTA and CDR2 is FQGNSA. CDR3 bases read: TGTGCCAGCAGCTTAGAGGGGGACTATGGC. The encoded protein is CASSLEGDYG. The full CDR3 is CASSLEGDYGYTF. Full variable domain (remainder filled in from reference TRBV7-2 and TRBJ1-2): GAGVSQSPSNKVTEKGKDVELRCDPISGHTALYWYRQSLGQGLEFLIYFQGNSAPDKSGLPSDRFSAERTGGSVSTLTIQRTQQEDSAVYLCASSLEGDYGYTFGSGTRLTVV.

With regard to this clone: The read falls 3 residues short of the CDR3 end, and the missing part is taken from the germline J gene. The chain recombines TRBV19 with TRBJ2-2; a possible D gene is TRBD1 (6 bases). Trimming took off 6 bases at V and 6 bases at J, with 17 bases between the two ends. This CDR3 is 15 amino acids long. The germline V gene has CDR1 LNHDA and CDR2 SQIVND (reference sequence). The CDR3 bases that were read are TGTGCCAGTAGAGTACACAGGGATTCCTCCGGGGAG. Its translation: CASRVHRDSSGE. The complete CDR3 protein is CASRVHRDSSGELFF.

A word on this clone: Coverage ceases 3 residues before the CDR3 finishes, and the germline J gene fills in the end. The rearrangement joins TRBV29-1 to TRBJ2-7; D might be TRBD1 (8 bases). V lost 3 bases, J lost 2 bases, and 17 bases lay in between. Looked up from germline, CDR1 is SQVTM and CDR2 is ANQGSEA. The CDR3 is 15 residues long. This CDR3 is CSVEGRGQEPYEQYF. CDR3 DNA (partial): TGCAGCGTTGAGGGGAGGGGACAGGAGCCCTACGAG.